These 10 T cell receptor beta chains originate from one sample sequenced in a study of cytomegalovirus exposure and HLA in healthy donors. The PCR ran on 60 Vbeta and 13 Jbeta primers. TCRdb's table, derived via immunoSEQ multiplex PCR, lists solely in-frame clones and lacks some. The table has some 88,000 clones, roughly 69% seen once. Specimen: PBMCs. These receptors were collected from a woman between 25 and 40 years old in good health and CMV-seronegative.

The chain employs TRBV5-6 and TRBJ2-7, with TRBD1 as a possible D gene (6 bases). V lost 4 bases, J lost 4 bases, and 18 bases lay in between. The CDR3 length is 15 residues. Germline V gene sequence: CDR1 SGHDT, CDR2 YYEEEE. The CDR3 DNA is TGTGCCAGCAGCGGAACAGGGTCGGTAGGATACGAGCAGTACTTC. Its protein product is CASSGTGSVGYEQYF.

CDR3 loop: CASSQNLGPGELFF. CDR3 coding DNA: TGTGCCAGCAGCCAAAACCTGGGCCCCGGGGAGCTGTTTTTT. This rearrangement joins TRBV14 to TRBJ2-2; unclear D gene. Germline CDR1 is SGHDN and CDR2 is FVKESK. This CDR3 has 14 residues. The V gene lost 2 bases and the J gene lost 6 bases, with 10 bases spanning the gap.

This clone turned up a few times. The same CDR3 also results from other DNA sequences found in this sample. This sequence joins TRBV12-5 and TRBJ1-1, with 7 bases fitting TRBD1. V was clipped by 0 bases and J by 5 bases; unmatched bases: 3. CDR1 and CDR2 (germline): LGHNT, FRNRAP. This CDR3 has 14 amino acids. CDR3 DNA sequence: TGTGCTAGTGGTTTGGTACCAGGGGGGACTGAAGCTTTCTTT. Translating gives CASGLVPGGTEAFF. Full variable domain (missing parts from reference TRBV12-5 and TRBJ1-1): DARVTQTPRHKVTEMGQEVTMRCQPILGHNTVFWYRQTMMQGLELLAYFRNRAPLDDSGMPKDRFSAEMPDATLATLKIQPSEPRDSAVYFCASGLVPGGTEAFFGQGTRLTVV.

This clone was seen a single time. The chain employs TRBV30 and TRBJ1-3, with TRBD1 identical over 8 bases. CDR3 length: 15 residues. The junction had 7 bases not matched to a gene; V was cut back by 3 bases and J by 3 bases. Germline V lookup: CDR1 GTSNPN, CDR2 SVGIG (reference sequence). The CDR3 region is CAWSQAGGNGNTIYF. The CDR3 DNA follows: TGTGCCTGGAGCCAGGCAGGGGGCAATGGAAACACCATATATTTT.

This clone showed up just a few times. A junction boundary mismatches the germline segment, possibly from a read error. V is TRBV6-1 and J is TRBJ1-5; D gene ambiguous. This CDR3 comprises 15 residues. The germline V gene has CDR1 MNHNS and CDR2 SASEGT. The CDR3 spells CASREDILGNQPQHF. The CDR3 bases are TGTGCCAGCAGGGAAGACATTTTGGGCAATCAGCCCCAGCATTTT.

The chain links TRBV11-3 to TRBJ2-2, with D possibly being TRBD1 (7 bases). CDR1 and CDR2 (germline): SGHNT, YENEEA. V lost 1 base to trimming and J lost 4 bases, with 13 bases between them. The CDR3 is made up of 16 amino acids. The CDR3 DNA sequence: TGTGCCAGCAGCTTAGGACAGGGACTGGGCACCGGGGAGCTGTTTTTT. Amino acid sequence: CASSLGQGLGTGELFF. Together with reference TRBV11-3 and TRBJ2-2, the CDR3 gives the full variable domain: EAGVVQSPRYKIIEKKQPVAFWCNPISGHNTLYWYLQNLGQGPELLIRYENEEAVDDSQLPKDRFSAERLKGVDSTLKIQPAELGDSAVYLCASSLGQGLGTGELFFGEGSRLTVL.

In this sample, this clone turned up a few times. A read error is likely here: a far larger clone is one base away. The V call is TRBV4-1, the J call TRBJ1-2; D is undetermined. This CDR3 comprises 11 residues. With 1 base removed from V and 10 bases from J, the gap between germline ends came to 7 bases. CDR1 MGHRA and CDR2 YSYEKL come from the germline V gene. The CDR3 DNA is TGCGCCAGCAGCCAAGGGAGAGCCTACACCTTC. The encoded protein is CASSQGRAYTF.

The rearrangement joins TRBV4-1 to TRBJ1-2; a weak D match, TRBD1 (5 bases). CDR3 length: 16 residues. Looked up from germline, CDR1 is MGHRA and CDR2 is YSYEKL. With 0 bases removed from V and 0 bases from J, the gap between germline ends came to 11 bases. This chain's CDR3 is CASSQDINRPNYGYTF. In DNA, the CDR3 is TGCGCCAGCAGCCAAGATATTAACAGGCCTAACTATGGCTACACCTTC.

This chain connects TRBV4-3 to TRBJ2-3; TRBD1 matches 9 bases. Germline V gene sequence: CDR1 LGHNA, CDR2 YSLEER. The V and J ends lost 1 base and 5 bases, in that order; junction bases with no gene match: 4. The CDR3 runs 15 residues. CDR3 sequence: CASSQADRGGDTQYF. The CDR3 bases are TGCGCCAGCAGCCAAGCGGACAGGGGTGGAGATACGCAGTATTTT.

The chain links TRBV5-5 to TRBJ1-1, with a weak D call TRBD1 (5 bases). Deletions cut 6 bases from V and 5 bases from J, with 14 bases between. The CDR3 contains 13 residues. In germline, CDR1 is SGHKS, CDR2 YYEKEE (reference sequence). In nucleotides, the CDR3 is TGTGCCAGCATCCCGGCCGGGGGAACTGAAGCTTTCTTT. It encodes CASIPAGGTEAFF.